These 9 T cell receptor beta chains were all obtained from the same sample, sequenced in a study of shared clonotypes between healthy human individuals. Clones were sequenced by immunoSEQ multiplex PCR, and TCRdb holds only the in-frame ones, with some missing. The sample has some 2,500,000 clones; approximately 93% are singletons. The sequenced sample was naive CD4+ T cells from PBMCs. Subset given: CD45RA+ positively selected. Receptor source: a man younger than 30 in good health. Some clones in this sample may be carry-over from other donors' samples.

V usage is TRBV5-1 and J usage is TRBJ1-2, with 8 bases that match TRBD1. The CDR3 is 13 residues long. Germline assignment: CDR1 SGHRS and CDR2 YFSETQ. V lost 6 bases to trimming and J lost 3 bases; unmatched junction nucleotides: 4. The CDR3, as DNA: TGCGCCAGCACCCAGGGACAGGACTATGGCTACACCTTC. It is translated as CASTQGQDYGYTF.

V usage is TRBV10-2 and J usage is TRBJ1-3; D call uncertain. The germline V and J ends were trimmed by 5 bases and 0 bases, with 11 bases remaining between them. The CDR3 runs 15 residues. Looked up from germline, CDR1 is WSHSY and CDR2 is SAAADI. Written as DNA, the CDR3 is TGCGCCAGCAGTCCGGGTGCGAGCTCTGGAAACACCATATATTTT. Amino acids: CASSPGASSGNTIYF.

The chain carries TRBV28 and TRBJ2-1, with a weak D call TRBD2 (5 bases). The CDR3 has 13 amino acids. Germline values: CDR1 MDHEN, CDR2 SYDVKM. Trimming stripped 5 bases from V and 4 bases from J, with 9 bases between. The CDR3 reads CASSHGDYNEQFF. The CDR3 nucleotides are TGTGCCAGCAGTCACGGGGATTACAATGAGCAGTTCTTC.

This sequence joins TRBV7-2 and TRBJ2-7; 12 nucleotides agree with TRBD1. After removal of 1 base from V and 7 bases from J, the junction contained 8 bases not matched to a gene. The CDR3 length is 16 residues. Germline lookup yields CDR1 SGHTA and CDR2 FQGNSA. CDR3 in amino acids: CASSLVLGQGAREQYF. The DNA for the CDR3 is TGTGCCAGCAGCTTAGTTTTGGGACAGGGGGCGCGAGAGCAGTACTTC.

The V and J genes are TRBV5-1 and TRBJ2-7, with D possibly called TRBD1 or TRBD2 (5 bases each). The germline CDR1 and CDR2 sequences are SGHRS and YFSETQ. The ends were cut back, 3 bases at V and 0 bases at J, with 13 bases in the middle. This CDR3 comprises 15 residues. CDR3 sequence: CASSSGTANSYEQYF. The CDR3 DNA reads TGCGCCAGCAGCTCCGGGACCGCGAACTCCTACGAGCAGTACTTC. Using reference TRBV5-1 and TRBJ2-7 for the parts outside the CDR3, the full variable domain is KAGVTQTPRYLIKTRGQQVTLSCSPISGHRSVSWYQQTPGQGLQFLFEYFSETQRNKGNFPGRFSGRQFSNSRSEMNVSTLELGDSALYLCASSSGTANSYEQYFGPGTRLTVT.

Turning to this clone: Germline is not matched at one junction end, which may reflect a read error. For the CDR3, the DNA is TGTGCCAGCAGCTTAAGTCCAGCTCGTTCCTATGGCTACGCCTTC. It encodes CASSLSPARSYGYAF. The chain employs TRBV7-3 and TRBJ1-2; D uncertain. Per the germline V gene, CDR1 is SGHTA and CDR2 is FQGTGA. The CDR3 length is 15 residues. Combining the CDR3 with reference TRBV7-3 and TRBJ1-2 gives the whole variable domain GAGVSQTPSNKVTEKGKYVELRCDPISGHTALYWYRQSLGQGPEFLIYFQGTGAADDSGLPNDRFFAVRPEGSVSTLKIQRTERGDSAVYLCASSLSPARSYGYAFGSGTRLTVV.

This clone was seen more than once but under ten times. The chain carries TRBV5-6 and TRBJ1-2, with D uncertain. CDR1 and CDR2 (germline): SGHDT, YYEEEE. The CDR3 contains 11 residues. Trimming pared 4 bases from V and 7 bases from J, leaving 8 bases between. The CDR3 bases are TGTGCCAGCAGCCGAGAAGGTGGCTACACCTTC. It is translated as CASSREGGYTF.

This clone was detected only once. Other DNA sequences in the same sample also yield this CDR3. The chain recombines TRBV13 with TRBJ2-7; TRBD2 agrees at 10 bases. CDR1 is PRHDT, CDR2 FYEKMQ, per germline (reference sequence). The length of the CDR3 is 15 residues. J lost 0 bases, V lost 5 bases, and 4 bases had no gene match. The CDR3 DNA reads TGTGCCAGCAGCCCCCGGACTAGCGGCTCCTACGAGCAGTACTTC. Residues: CASSPRTSGSYEQYF.

V is TRBV7-2 and J is TRBJ2-7, with D tentatively TRBD2 (6 bases). V was pared by 5 bases and J by 7 bases, with 27 bases between. This CDR3 has 17 residues. CDR1 SGHTA and CDR2 FQGNSA come from the germline V gene. The CDR3 DNA reads TGTGCCAGCAGCATAAGCCCCCGTAGAGTCGGGGGTGGGGAGCAGTACTTC. It yields the protein CASSISPRRVGGGEQYF.